This T cell receptor beta chain was recorded in a study of blood T cells in healthy people across ages. The wider study: Per two T cells, about one barcoded beta molecule was captured through template switching.

V was clipped by 11 bases and J by 0 bases, with 26 bases between them. The germline CDR1 and CDR2 sequences are ENHRY and SYGVKD. This CDR3 is built from 18 residues. With a J-beta primer mix and a sample-barcoded 5' primer, a second PCR ran about 7 to 12 cycles. TCRdb itself ran the 5' RACE reads through MiXCR, one entry per CDR3 protein. The sample includes 1.5 million to 2 million distinct CDR3 sequences, around 40% of them seen just once. The clonotype originates from a human donor in good health. The chain is built from TRBV10-3 and TRBJ2-1; D possibly corresponds to TRBD1 (6 bases). Sequenced: blood. In DNA, the CDR3 is TGTGCCGCATTAGGCTCCGGACAGATGACATACTCCTACAATGAGCAGTTCTTC. Amino acids: CAALGSGQMTYSYNEQFF.